This entry lists 2 T cell receptor beta chains sequenced from one sample in a study of persistence of HIV-infected CD4 T cells. The immunoSEQ assay was version 4, run in survey mode. The protocol was immunoSEQ multiplex PCR, while the TCRdb copy is restricted to in-frame clones and leaves out a portion. This sample has under 50,000 clones; 80% to 95% occur once, and the top ten carry roughly 1.8%. Antigen specificity for these receptors is unknown. Cells were stimulated nonspecifically with anti-CD3/anti-CD28 magnetic beads. CD4+ T cells upregulating both CD40 ligand and CD69 were sorted as responding cells. The sequences come from CD4+ T cells sorted from PBMCs after approximately 20-hour stimulation, collected from a patient who received antiretroviral therapy. Every receptor here comes from an adult man with HIV who was CMV-seropositive.

The CDR3 loop reads CASSIGQGGSQETQYF. The CDR3 DNA reads as TGCGCCAGCAGCATCGGACAGGGGGGGTCCCAAGAGACCCAGTACTTC. The V call is TRBV5-1, the J call TRBJ2-5, with TRBD1 identical over 10 bases. Germline trimming cut 4 bases from V and 1 base from J; bases unmatched to any gene: 7. Germline V lookup: CDR1 SGHRS, CDR2 YFSETQ. This CDR3 is built from 16 residues.

The V and J genes are TRBV2 and TRBJ2-2; D is undetermined. The CDR3 has 11 residues. V was cut by 8 bases and J by 5 bases, with 6 bases left in between. Germline V gene sequence: CDR1 SNHLY, CDR2 FYNNEI. The CDR3 sequence: CASVYTGELFF. For the CDR3, the DNA is TGTGCCAGCGTATATACCGGGGAGCTGTTTTTT.